This record covers a single T cell receptor (beta chain). Its antigen is currently unknown. This specimen comes from a study of shared clonotypes between healthy human individuals. Study summary: The people who gave samples were a couple of women and three men aged 18 to 49.

V lost 6 bases, J lost 2 bases, and 9 bases lay in between. CDR1 is MDHEN and CDR2 is SYDVKM in the germline V gene. The CDR3 has 13 residues. Study conclusions and caveats: Sorted-subset sequencing, rarefaction showed, was incomplete despite large depth.

Generated by immunoSEQ multiplex PCR, the TCRdb table keeps only in-frame clones and is missing some. The repertoire includes about 600,000 clones, around 97% of them detected once, and roughly 0.05% sits in the top ten. J is TRBJ2-3 and V is TRBV28; D is uncertain. The source is a woman aged 30 to 39 in good health. The sample was naive CD4+ T cells sorted from blood. Specified subset: CD45RA+ positively selected. DNA for the CDR3: TGTGCCAGCAGACCGAGTCCCACAGATACGCAGTATTTT. This encodes CASRPSPTDTQYF.